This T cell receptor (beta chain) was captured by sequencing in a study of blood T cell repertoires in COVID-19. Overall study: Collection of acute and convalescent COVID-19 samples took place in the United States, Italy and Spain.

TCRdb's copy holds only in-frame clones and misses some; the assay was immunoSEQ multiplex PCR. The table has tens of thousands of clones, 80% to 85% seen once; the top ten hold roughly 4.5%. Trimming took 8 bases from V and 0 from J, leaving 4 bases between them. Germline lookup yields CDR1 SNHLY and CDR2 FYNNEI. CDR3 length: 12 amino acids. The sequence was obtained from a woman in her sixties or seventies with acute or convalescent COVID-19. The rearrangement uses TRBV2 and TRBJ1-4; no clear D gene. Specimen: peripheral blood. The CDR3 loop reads CASLATNEKLFF. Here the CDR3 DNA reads TGTGCCAGCCTTGCAACTAATGAAAAACTGTTTTTT.